This T cell receptor (beta chain) comes out of a study of T cells in Graves' hyperthyroidism and ophthalmopathy. It was considered stable Graves' hyperthyroidism when ophthalmopathy did not progress within 18 months. Hyperthyroidism had been newly diagnosed in patients aged 18 to 65, and its duration was under 2 months. For the diagnoses, clinical symptoms, serum thyroxine and TRAb, thyroid ultrasound and orbital computed tomography were used. With regard to this clonotype: A much larger clone lies a single base off, so this may be a read error.

TCR beta CDR3 regions were amplified from RNA. First-round RT-PCR targeting the TCR CDR3 was performed with the HTBI primer set. TCRdb called the multiplex PCR reads again in MiXCR, with one record for every CDR3 protein. Counted here are approximately 700,000 distinct CDR3 sequences, about 15% occurring once; the ten biggest clones make up 8.4%. Per the germline V gene, CDR1 is SGHTA and CDR2 is FQGNSA. The CDR3 has 15 residues. The sequence derives from a man between 18 and 29 years old with Graves' hyperthyroidism. Sequencing used blood. The chain uses TRBV7-2 and TRBJ1-1; TRBD1 matches 10 bases. The CDR3 loop is CVSSPKTGGRTEAFF. The CDR3 nucleotides are TGTGTCAGCAGCCCAAAGACAGGGGGCCGGACTGAAGCTTTCTTT.